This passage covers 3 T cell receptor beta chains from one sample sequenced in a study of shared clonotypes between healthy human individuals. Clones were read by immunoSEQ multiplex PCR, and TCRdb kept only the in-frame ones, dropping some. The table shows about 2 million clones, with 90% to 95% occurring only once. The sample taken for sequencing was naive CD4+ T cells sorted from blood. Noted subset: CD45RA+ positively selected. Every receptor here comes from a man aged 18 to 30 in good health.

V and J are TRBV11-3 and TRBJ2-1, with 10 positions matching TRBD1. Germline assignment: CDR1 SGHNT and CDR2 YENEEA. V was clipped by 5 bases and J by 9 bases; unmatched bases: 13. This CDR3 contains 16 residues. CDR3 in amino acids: CASSGEGTGELGEQFF. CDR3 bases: TGTGCCAGCAGCGGGGAAGGGACAGGGGAACTGGGTGAGCAGTTCTTC.

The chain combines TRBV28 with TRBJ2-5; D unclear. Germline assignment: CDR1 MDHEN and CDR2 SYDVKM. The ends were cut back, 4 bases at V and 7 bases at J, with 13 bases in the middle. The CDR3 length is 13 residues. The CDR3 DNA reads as TGTGCCAGCAGTTCGACCCGAAACAGGACCCAGTACTTC. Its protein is CASSSTRNRTQYF.

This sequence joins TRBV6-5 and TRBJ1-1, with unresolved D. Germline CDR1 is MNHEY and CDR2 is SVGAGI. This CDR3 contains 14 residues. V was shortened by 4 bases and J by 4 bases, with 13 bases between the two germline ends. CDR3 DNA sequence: TGTGCCAGCAGTTTAGTGAAGAGAGGCACTGAAGCTTTCTTT. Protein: CASSLVKRGTEAFF.